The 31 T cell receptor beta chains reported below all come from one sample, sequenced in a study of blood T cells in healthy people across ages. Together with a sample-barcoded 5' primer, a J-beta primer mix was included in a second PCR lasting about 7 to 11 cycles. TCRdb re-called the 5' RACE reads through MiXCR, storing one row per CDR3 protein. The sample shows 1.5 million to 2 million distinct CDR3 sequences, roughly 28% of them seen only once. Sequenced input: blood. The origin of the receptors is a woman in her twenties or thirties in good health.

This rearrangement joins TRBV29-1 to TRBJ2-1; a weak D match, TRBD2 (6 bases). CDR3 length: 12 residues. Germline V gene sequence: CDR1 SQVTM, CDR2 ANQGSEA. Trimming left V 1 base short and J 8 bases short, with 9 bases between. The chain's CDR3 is CSVEGGIDEQFF. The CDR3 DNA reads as TGCAGCGTTGAAGGCGGGATCGATGAGCAGTTCTTC.

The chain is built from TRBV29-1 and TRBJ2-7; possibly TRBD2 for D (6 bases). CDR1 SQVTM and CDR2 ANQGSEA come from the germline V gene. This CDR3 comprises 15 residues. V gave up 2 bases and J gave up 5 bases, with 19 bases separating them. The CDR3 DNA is TGCAGCGTTGAAAGCGGCCCCTGGAGGGTGAACGAGCAGTACTTC. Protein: CSVESGPWRVNEQYF.

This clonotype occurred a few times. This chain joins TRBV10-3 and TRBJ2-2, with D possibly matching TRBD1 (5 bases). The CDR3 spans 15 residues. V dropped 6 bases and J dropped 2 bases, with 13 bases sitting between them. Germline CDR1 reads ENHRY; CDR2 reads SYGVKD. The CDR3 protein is CAISPGRTNTGELFF. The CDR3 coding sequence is TGTGCCATCAGCCCAGGGCGAACCAACACCGGGGAGCTGTTTTTT.

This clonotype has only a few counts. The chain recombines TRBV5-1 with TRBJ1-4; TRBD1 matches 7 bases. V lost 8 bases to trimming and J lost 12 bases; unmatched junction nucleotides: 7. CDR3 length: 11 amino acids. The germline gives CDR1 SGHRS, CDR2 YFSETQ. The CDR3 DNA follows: TGCGCCAGTCAAGGGGGCTTTGAACTGTTTTTT. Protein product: CASQGGFELFF.

CDR3 sequence reads: CSAWDRVGEQYF. The CDR3 DNA is TGCAGTGCTTGGGACAGGGTCGGGGAGCAGTACTTC. J is TRBJ2-7 and V is TRBV20-1; TRBD1 agrees at 9 bases. Trimming cost V 5 bases and J 7 bases; bases outside gene matches: 6. The CDR3 covers 12 residues. Per the germline V gene, CDR1 is DFQATT and CDR2 is SNEGSKA (reference sequence).

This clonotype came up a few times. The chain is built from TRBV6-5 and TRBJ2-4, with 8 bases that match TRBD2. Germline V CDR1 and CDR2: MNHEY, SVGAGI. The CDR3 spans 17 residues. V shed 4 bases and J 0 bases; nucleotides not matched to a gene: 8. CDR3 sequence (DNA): TGTGCCAGCAGTTTCCCCAGCGGGGGTAGAGCCAAAAACATTCAGTACTTC. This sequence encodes CASSFPSGGRAKNIQYF.

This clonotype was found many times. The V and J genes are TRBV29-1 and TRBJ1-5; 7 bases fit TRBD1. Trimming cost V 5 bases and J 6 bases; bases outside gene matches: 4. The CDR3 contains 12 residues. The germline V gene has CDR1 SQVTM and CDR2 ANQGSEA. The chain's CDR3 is CSVRAGGQPQHF. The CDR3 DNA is TGCAGCGTTCGGGCAGGGGGTCAGCCCCAGCATTTT.

In DNA, the CDR3 is TGTGCCAGCAGCTTAAGCGGGGAGGGCCCATACAATGAGCAGTTCTTC. As protein: CASSLSGEGPYNEQFF. This chain connects TRBV7-3 to TRBJ2-1, with 7 bases matching TRBD2. The CDR3 spans 16 residues. Germline lookup yields CDR1 SGHTA and CDR2 FQGTGA. Trimming took 1 base from V and 4 from J; bases not matched to a gene: 7.

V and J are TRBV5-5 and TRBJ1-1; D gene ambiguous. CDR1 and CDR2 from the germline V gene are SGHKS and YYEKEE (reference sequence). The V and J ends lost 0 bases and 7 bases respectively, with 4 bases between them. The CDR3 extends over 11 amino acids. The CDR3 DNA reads TGTGCCAGCAGCTTGGATATTGAAGCTTTCTTT. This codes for CASSLDIEAFF.

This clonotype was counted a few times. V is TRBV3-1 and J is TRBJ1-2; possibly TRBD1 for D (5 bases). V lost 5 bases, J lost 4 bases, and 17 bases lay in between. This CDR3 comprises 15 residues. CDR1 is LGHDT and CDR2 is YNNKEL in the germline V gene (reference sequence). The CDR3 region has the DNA TGTGCCAGCAGCTCATCATCCGGGACGATCTATGGCTACACCTTC. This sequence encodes CASSSSSGTIYGYTF.

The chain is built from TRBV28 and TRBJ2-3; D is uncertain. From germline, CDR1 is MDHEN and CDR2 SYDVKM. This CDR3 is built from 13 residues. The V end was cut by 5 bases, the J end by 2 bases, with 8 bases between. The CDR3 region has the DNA TGTGCCAGCAGTCTGCGGATCACAGATACGCAGTATTTT. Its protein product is CASSLRITDTQYF.

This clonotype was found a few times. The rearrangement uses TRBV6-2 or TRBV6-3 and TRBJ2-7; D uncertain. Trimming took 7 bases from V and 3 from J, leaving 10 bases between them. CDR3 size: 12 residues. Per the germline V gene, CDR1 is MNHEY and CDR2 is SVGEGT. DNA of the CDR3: TGTGCCAGCACTAATTCAAACTACGAGCAGTACTTC. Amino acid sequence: CASTNSNYEQYF.

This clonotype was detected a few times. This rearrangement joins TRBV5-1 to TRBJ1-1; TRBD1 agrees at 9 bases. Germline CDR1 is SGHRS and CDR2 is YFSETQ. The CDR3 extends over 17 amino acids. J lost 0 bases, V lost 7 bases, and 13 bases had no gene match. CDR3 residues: CASAPGQGGSLNTEAFF. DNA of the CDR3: TGCGCCAGCGCCCCGGGACAGGGAGGGTCGCTGAACACTGAAGCTTTCTTT. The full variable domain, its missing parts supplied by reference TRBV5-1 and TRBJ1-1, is KAGVTQTPRYLIKTRGQQVTLSCSPISGHRSVSWYQQTPGQGLQFLFEYFSETQRNKGNFPGRFSGRQFSNSRSEMNVSTLELGDSALYLCASAPGQGGSLNTEAFFGQGTRLTVV.

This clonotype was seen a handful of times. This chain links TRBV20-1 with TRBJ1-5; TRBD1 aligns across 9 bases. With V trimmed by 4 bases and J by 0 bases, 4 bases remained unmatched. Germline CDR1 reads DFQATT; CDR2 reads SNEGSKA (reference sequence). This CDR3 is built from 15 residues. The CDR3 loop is CSAKPGQGSNQPQHF. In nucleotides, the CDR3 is TGCAGTGCTAAACCGGGACAGGGTAGCAATCAGCCCCAGCATTTT.

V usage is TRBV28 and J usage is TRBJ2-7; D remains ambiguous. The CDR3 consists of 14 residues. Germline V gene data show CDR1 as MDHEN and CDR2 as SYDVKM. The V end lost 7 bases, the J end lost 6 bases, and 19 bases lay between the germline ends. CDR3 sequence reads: CASTSREDRFEQYF. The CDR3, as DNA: TGTGCCAGCACCTCCCGCGAGGACCGGTTCGAGCAGTACTTC.

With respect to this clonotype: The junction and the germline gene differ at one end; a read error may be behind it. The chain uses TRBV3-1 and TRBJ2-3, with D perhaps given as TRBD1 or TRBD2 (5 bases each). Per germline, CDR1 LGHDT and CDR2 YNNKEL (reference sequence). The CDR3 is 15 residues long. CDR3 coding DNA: TGTGCCAGCAGCCAAGACCGGGACCGCACACATACGCAGTATTTT. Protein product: CASSQDRDRTHTQYF.

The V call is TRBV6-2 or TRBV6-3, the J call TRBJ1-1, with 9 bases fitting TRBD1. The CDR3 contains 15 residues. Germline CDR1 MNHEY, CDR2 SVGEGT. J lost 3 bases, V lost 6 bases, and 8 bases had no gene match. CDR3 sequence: CASSREWTGDTEAFF. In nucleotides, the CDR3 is TGTGCCAGCAGCCGGGAATGGACAGGGGACACTGAAGCTTTCTTT.

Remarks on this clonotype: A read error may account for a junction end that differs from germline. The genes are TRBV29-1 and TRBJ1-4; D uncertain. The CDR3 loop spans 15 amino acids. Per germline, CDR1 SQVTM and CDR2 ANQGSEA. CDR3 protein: CSVESGAATNEKRFF. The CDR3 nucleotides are TGCAGCGTCGAAAGCGGAGCTGCAACTAATGAAAAACGGTTTTTT.

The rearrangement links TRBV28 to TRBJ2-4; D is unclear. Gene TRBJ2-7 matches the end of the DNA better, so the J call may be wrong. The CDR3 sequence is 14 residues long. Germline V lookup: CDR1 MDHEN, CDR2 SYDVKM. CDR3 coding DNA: TGTGCCAGCATCGCCGGGCCCCGAGGAACCGAGCAGTACTTC. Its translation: CASIAGPRGTEQYF.

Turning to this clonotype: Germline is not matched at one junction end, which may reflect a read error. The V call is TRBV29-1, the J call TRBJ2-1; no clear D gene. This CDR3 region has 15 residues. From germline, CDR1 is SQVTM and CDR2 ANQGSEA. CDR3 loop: CSVENDEAGSNKQFF. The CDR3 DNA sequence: TGCAGCGTCGAAAATGACGAGGCCGGAAGCAATAAGCAGTTCTTC.

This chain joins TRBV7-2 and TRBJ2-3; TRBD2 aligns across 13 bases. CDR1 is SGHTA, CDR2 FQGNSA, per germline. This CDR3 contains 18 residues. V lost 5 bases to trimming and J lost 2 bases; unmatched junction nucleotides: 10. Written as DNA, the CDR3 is TGTGCCAGCAGCGCCAGCCTCGGACTAGCGGGGGTCACAGATACGCAGTATTTT. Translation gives CASSASLGLAGVTDTQYF.

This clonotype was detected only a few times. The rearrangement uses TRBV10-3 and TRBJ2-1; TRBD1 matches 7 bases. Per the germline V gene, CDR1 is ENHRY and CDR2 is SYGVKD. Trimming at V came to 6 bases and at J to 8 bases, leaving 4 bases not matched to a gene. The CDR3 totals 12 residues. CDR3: CAISGTGDEQFF. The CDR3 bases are TGTGCCATCAGCGGTACAGGGGATGAGCAGTTCTTC.

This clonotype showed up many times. The CDR3 DNA follows: TGTGCCAGTAGCCGTACTAGGGGGGAATACAATGAGCAGTTCTTC. This encodes CASSRTRGEYNEQFF. This rearrangement joins TRBV6-5 to TRBJ2-1; D might be TRBD1 or TRBD2, each matching 6 bases. Trimming pared 9 bases from V and 4 bases from J, leaving 19 bases between. Germline CDR1 and CDR2: MNHEY and SVGAGI. This CDR3 is built from 15 residues.

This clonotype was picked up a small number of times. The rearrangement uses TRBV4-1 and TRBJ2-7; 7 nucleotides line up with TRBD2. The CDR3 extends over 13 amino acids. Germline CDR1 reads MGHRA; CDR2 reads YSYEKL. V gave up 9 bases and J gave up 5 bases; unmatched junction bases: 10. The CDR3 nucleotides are TGCGCCAGTAGGGGAGCGGGAAGCAACGAGCAGTACTTC. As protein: CASRGAGSNEQYF.

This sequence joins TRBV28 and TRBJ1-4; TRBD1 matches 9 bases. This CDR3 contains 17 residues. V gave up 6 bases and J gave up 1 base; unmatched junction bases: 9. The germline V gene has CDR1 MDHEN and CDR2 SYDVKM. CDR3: CASSPGQGWETNEKLFF. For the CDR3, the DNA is TGTGCCAGCAGCCCGGGACAGGGATGGGAAACTAATGAAAAACTGTTTTTT.

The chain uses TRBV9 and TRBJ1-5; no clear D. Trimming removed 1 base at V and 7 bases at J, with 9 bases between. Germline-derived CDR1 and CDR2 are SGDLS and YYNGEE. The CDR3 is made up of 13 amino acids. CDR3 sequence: CASSVRSGQPQHF. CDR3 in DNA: TGTGCCAGCAGCGTAAGGTCGGGGCAGCCCCAGCATTTT.

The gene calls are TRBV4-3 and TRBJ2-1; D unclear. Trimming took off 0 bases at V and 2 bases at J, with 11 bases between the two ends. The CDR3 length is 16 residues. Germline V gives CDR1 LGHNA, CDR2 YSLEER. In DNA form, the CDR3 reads TGCGCCAGCAGCCAAGAAATAGTCCAGCCCTACAATGAGCAGTTCTTC. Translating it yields CASSQEIVQPYNEQFF.

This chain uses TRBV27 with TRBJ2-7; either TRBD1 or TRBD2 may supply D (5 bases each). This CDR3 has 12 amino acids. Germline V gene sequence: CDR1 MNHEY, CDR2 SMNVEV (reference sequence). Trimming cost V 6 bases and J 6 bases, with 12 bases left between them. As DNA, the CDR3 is TGTGCCAGCAGCTTCGAGGGGCCCGAGCAGTACTTC. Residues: CASSFEGPEQYF.

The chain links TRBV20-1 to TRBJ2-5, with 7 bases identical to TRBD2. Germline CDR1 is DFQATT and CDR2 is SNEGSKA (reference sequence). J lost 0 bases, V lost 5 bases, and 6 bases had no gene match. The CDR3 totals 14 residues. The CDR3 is CSAPGGSDQETQYF. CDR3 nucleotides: TGCAGTGCTCCGGGGGGAAGTGACCAAGAGACCCAGTACTTC.

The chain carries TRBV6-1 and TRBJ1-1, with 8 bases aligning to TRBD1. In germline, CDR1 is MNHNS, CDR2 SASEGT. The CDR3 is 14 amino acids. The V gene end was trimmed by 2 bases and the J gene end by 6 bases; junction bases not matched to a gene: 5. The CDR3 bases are TGTGCCAGCAGTGAAAGGACAGGGAGGTCTGAAGCTTTCTTT. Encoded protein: CASSERTGRSEAFF.

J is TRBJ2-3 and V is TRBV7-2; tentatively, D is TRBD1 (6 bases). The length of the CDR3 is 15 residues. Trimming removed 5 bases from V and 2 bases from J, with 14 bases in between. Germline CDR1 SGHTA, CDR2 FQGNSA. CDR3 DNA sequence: TGTGCCAGCAGCGACCGACAGGCGGCCACAGATACGCAGTATTTT. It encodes CASSDRQAATDTQYF.